These T cell receptor beta chains were read from a single sample in a study of blood T cell repertoires in COVID-19. Assay used: immunoSEQ multiplex PCR; TCRdb lists only in-frame clones, some missing. The sample contains about 340,000 clones, about 88% of which appear only once. Sequenced input: peripheral blood. These receptors all stem from a woman in her seventies with COVID-19, enrolled during active disease. The CDR3 runs from the conserved cysteine through the conserved F or W. Each record gives: V gene, D gene, clone size, J gene, CDR3 protein, CDR3 DNA. D genes are given only for firm matches. Clone size appears in some rows only: once, few, many, or a class for an expanded clone.

TRBV19	NA	NA	TRBJ1-2	CASSKSHLQGSDGYTF	TGTGCCAGTAGTAAATCTCATCTACAGGGTAGTGATGGCTACACCTTC
TRBV7-2	TRBD2	NA	TRBJ2-2	CASSLRTSGGSGELFF	TGTGCCAGCAGCTTACGGACTAGCGGGGGGTCTGGGGAGCTGTTTTTT
TRBV19	TRBD1	NA	TRBJ1-2	CASSMEDRGPYGYTF	TGTGCCAGTAGTATGGAGGACAGGGGCCCTTATGGCTACACCTTC
TRBV5-1	TRBD2	NA	TRBJ2-1	CASSLPKIGLADYNEQFF	TGCGCCAGCAGCTTACCTAAAATAGGACTAGCGGACTACAATGAGCAGTTCTTC
TRBV12-3/TRBV12-4	TRBD1	NA	TRBJ2-7	CASSRDRGEQYF	TGTGCCAGCAGCCGTGACAGGGGCGAGCAGTACTTC
TRBV7-8	NA	NA	TRBJ2-3	CASSLSRVPADTQYF	TGTGCCAGCAGCTTAAGCAGGGTTCCCGCAGATACGCAGTATTTT
TRBV11-2	TRBD2	NA	TRBJ2-1	CASSLELAGPYNEQFF	TGTGCCAGCAGCTTAGAACTAGCGGGGCCCTACAATGAGCAGTTCTTC
TRBV5-1	NA	NA	TRBJ1-2	CASSFEAVNSIYGYTF	TGCGCCAGCAGCTTCGAAGCGGTCAACTCGATCTATGGCTACACCTTC
TRBV19	NA	NA	TRBJ1-1	CASSIGRDAEAFF	TGTGCCAGTAGTATCGGCAGGGATGCTGAAGCTTTCTTT
TRBV19	TRBD2	NA	TRBJ2-3	CASSIVASGGAGTDTQYF	TGTGCCAGTAGTATAGTGGCTAGCGGGGGGGCCGGCACAGATACGCAGTATTTT
TRBV6-1	NA	NA	TRBJ2-4	CASSEGADRPPVHF	TGTGCCAGCAGTGAAGGAGCCGACAGGCCTCCCGTACACTTC
TRBV6-4	TRBD1	NA	TRBJ1-5	CASIVRTGDLYSNQPQHF	TGTGCCAGCATAGTTCGGACAGGAGATCTGTATAGCAATCAGCCCCAGCATTTT
TRBV11-2	TRBD2	NA	TRBJ2-1	CASSLDPSGGPYNEQFF	TGTGCCAGCAGCTTAGATCCGAGCGGGGGGCCCTACAATGAGCAGTTCTTC
TRBV29-1	TRBD1	NA	TRBJ2-3	CSAPTGGDTQYF	TGCAGCGCTCCGACAGGGGGGGATACGCAGTATTTT
TRBV7-2	TRBD2	NA	TRBJ2-5	CASSATGTSGEETQYF	TGTGCCAGCAGCGCTACTGGGACTAGCGGGGAAGAGACCCAGTACTTC
TRBV15	NA	NA	TRBJ2-1	CATSRDDAGPPDYNEQFF	TGTGCCACCAGCAGAGATGACGCGGGGCCCCCAGATTACAATGAGCAGTTCTTC
TRBV5-6	NA	NA	TRBJ2-3	CASSLDQGTDTQYF	TGTGCCAGCAGCTTGGATCAGGGGACAGATACGCAGTATTTT
TRBV5-4	NA	NA	TRBJ2-7	CASSSQKFSYEQYF	TGTGCCAGCAGTTCACAGAAATTCTCCTACGAGCAGTACTTC
TRBV24-1	NA	NA	TRBJ1-1	CATRSAEMNTEAFF	TGTGCCACCCGAAGTGCGGAGATGAACACTGAAGCTTTCTTT
TRBV7-2	NA	NA	TRBJ2-7	CASSSTGYEQYF	TGTGCCAGCAGCTCCACCGGGTACGAGCAGTACTTC
TRBV9	NA	NA	TRBJ2-1	CASSHRGNEQFF	TGTGCCAGCAGCCATAGAGGGAATGAGCAGTTCTTC
TRBV7-9	NA	NA	TRBJ2-1	CASSRDPGDEQFF	TGTGCCAGCAGCCGGGATCCTGGCGATGAGCAGTTCTTC
TRBV30	TRBD1	NA	TRBJ2-7	CAWSRQGAESYEQYF	TGTGCCTGGAGTAGACAGGGGGCGGAATCCTACGAGCAGTACTTC
TRBV21-1	NA	NA	TRBJ1-2	CASSVLQGAKGYTF	TGTGCCAGCAGCGTCCTACAGGGGGCGAAAGGCTACACCTTC
TRBV3-1/TRBV3-2	TRBD2	NA	TRBJ2-5	CASSLGLAGGETQYF	TGTGCCAGCAGCCTGGGACTAGCGGGGGGGGAGACCCAGTACTTC
TRBV27	TRBD1	NA	TRBJ2-1	CASSFPGQYNEQFF	TGTGCCAGCAGTTTCCCGGGACAGTACAATGAGCAGTTCTTC
TRBV9	NA	NA	TRBJ1-2	CASSPADSTAYGYTF	TGTGCCAGCAGCCCCGCGGACAGTACCGCCTATGGCTACACCTTC
TRBV7-7	TRBD2	NA	TRBJ2-1	CASSSTSLGGEQFF	TGTGCCAGCAGCTCGACTAGCCTAGGAGGGGAGCAGTTCTTC
TRBV19	NA	NA	TRBJ1-2	CASSMSGSGNYGYTF	TGTGCCAGTAGTATGTCAGGGTCCGGTAACTATGGCTACACCTTC
TRBV19	NA	many	TRBJ1-5	CASQFGGGPQHF	TGTGCCAGCCAATTTGGGGGAGGGCCCCAGCATTTT
TRBV5-1	NA	NA	TRBJ2-3	CASSFEAEDLTDTQYF	TGCGCCAGCAGCTTTGAGGCAGAGGATCTCACAGATACGCAGTATTTT
TRBV5-3	NA	NA	TRBJ1-6	CARSLSGINSPLHF	TGTGCCAGAAGCTTGTCCGGGATTAATTCACCCCTCCACTTT